The 14 T cell receptor beta chains listed next were all sequenced from one sample in a study of T cell changes during pregnancy in multiple sclerosis. Data came from immunoSEQ multiplex PCR; TCRdb stores just in-frame clones and leaves some out. This sample yields tens of thousands of clones, of which about 89% are seen a single time; roughly 4% belongs to the top ten. This specimen consisted of PBMCs, obtained in the first trimester of pregnancy. The source of these receptors is a female donor in good health, serving as a control in a pregnancy study. Some clones in this sample may be carry-over from other donors' samples.

The chain links TRBV7-9 to TRBJ2-5; TRBD1 is a possible D gene (6 bases). The ends were cut back, 1 base at V and 2 bases at J, with 14 bases in the middle. Germline values: CDR1 SEHNR, CDR2 FQNEAQ (reference sequence). This CDR3 is built from 16 residues. This chain's CDR3 is CASSLGVGAPQETQYF. CDR3 sequence (DNA): TGTGCCAGCAGCTTAGGAGTGGGGGCACCACAAGAGACCCAGTACTTC.

V is TRBV7-9 and J is TRBJ1-5; 9 nucleotides align to TRBD1. The germline V gene encodes CDR1 SEHNR and CDR2 FQNEAQ (reference sequence). The CDR3 spans 15 residues. J was trimmed by 6 bases and V by 4 bases; bases with no gene match: 7. This CDR3 is CASSSDRGTGQPQHF. The CDR3 DNA is TGTGCCAGCAGCTCGGACAGGGGCACTGGTCAGCCCCAGCATTTT.

The V call is TRBV5-6, the J call TRBJ1-3; 9 nucleotides match TRBD1. CDR3 length: 17 amino acids. Trimming removed 3 bases from V and 1 base from J; junction bases left unmatched: 8. CDR1 and CDR2 (germline): SGHDT, YYEEEE. In DNA form, the CDR3 reads TGTGCCAGCAGCTCTTATGGACAGGGGAGATCTGGAAACACCATATATTTT. It is translated as CASSSYGQGRSGNTIYF. Full variable domain (remainder filled in from reference TRBV5-6 and TRBJ1-3): DAGVTQSPTHLIKTRGQQVTLRCSPKSGHDTVSWYQQALGQGPQFIFQYYEEEERQRGNFPDRFSGHQFPNYSSELNVNALLLGDSALYLCASSSYGQGRSGNTIYFGEGSWLTVV.

V usage is TRBV7-2 and J usage is TRBJ1-1; a possible D gene is TRBD1 (6 bases). Germline V CDR1 and CDR2: SGHTA, FQGNSA. The CDR3 is 15 amino acids. Deletions cut 5 bases from V and 3 bases from J, with 16 bases between. The DNA for the CDR3 is TGTGCCAGCAGCAAGGAAGGACAGCAGTACACTGAAGCTTTCTTT. Protein: CASSKEGQQYTEAFF.

V and J are TRBV27 and TRBJ2-7, with a possible D match to TRBD1 (5 bases). CDR3 length: 13 residues. Deletions cut 2 bases from V and 4 bases from J, with 9 bases between. Germline V lookup: CDR1 MNHEY, CDR2 SMNVEV (reference sequence). CDR3 in amino acids: CASSLAGSYEQYF. The DNA of the CDR3 is TGTGCCAGCAGTTTAGCAGGGTCTTACGAGCAGTACTTC.

Comments on this clone: Additional DNA sequences in this sample encode the identical CDR3. The J gene is TRBJ2-3, the V gene TRBV9; D ambiguous. Germline assignment: CDR1 SGDLS and CDR2 YYNGEE. Deletions cut 2 bases from V and 3 bases from J, with 7 bases between. The CDR3 has 13 residues. CDR3 in DNA: TGTGCCAGCAGCGTCCTAGAAACAGATACGCAGTATTTT. The encoded protein is CASSVLETDTQYF.

This chain connects TRBV29-1 to TRBJ2-5, with a tentative D call TRBD2 (5 bases). Per the germline V gene, CDR1 is SQVTM and CDR2 is ANQGSEA. The CDR3 covers 17 residues. Between the trimmed V and J ends, which lost 7 bases and 2 bases, there was a span of 26 bases. This CDR3 is CSASGQAAWLPQETQYF. The CDR3 DNA sequence: TGCAGCGCTTCCGGGCAAGCGGCCTGGTTACCACAAGAGACCCAGTACTTC.

This chain uses TRBV9 with TRBJ2-1, with TRBD1 identical over 11 bases. Germline V gene data show CDR1 as SGDLS and CDR2 as YYNGEE. The CDR3 covers 18 residues. V dropped 2 bases and J dropped 4; count of bases not matched to a gene: 11. CDR3 residues: CASSVGQGGTILYNEQFF. The CDR3 coding sequence is TGTGCCAGCAGCGTGGGACAGGGGGGGACTATCCTTTACAATGAGCAGTTCTTC.

J is TRBJ1-1 and V is TRBV7-2, with 8 bases fitting TRBD1. The germline V gene has CDR1 SGHTA and CDR2 FQGNSA. There are 15 residues in the CDR3. V shed 3 bases and J 4 bases; nucleotides not matched to a gene: 7. The CDR3 region is CASSFLQGAGTEAFF. The CDR3, as DNA: TGTGCCAGCAGCTTCCTCCAGGGGGCAGGCACTGAAGCTTTCTTT.

V usage is TRBV2 and J usage is TRBJ2-3, with 7 bases fitting TRBD1. The germline V gene encodes CDR1 SNHLY and CDR2 FYNNEI. Germline trimming cut 6 bases from V and 0 bases from J; bases unmatched to any gene: 6. This CDR3 has 15 amino acids. CDR3 sequence (DNA): TGTGCCAGCAGCGGTCCGGGACAGAGCACAGATACGCAGTATTTT. Amino acid sequence: CASSGPGQSTDTQYF.

The CDR3 DNA is TGTGCCAGCGTATACAACAAGCGGGGCGAGCAGTACTTC. This codes for CASVYNKRGEQYF. The chain links TRBV2 to TRBJ2-7; 7 nucleotides align to TRBD2. Germline loops: CDR1 SNHLY, CDR2 FYNNEI. V shed 8 bases and J 6 bases; nucleotides not matched to a gene: 10. The CDR3 contains 13 residues.

This clone is a singleton in its sample. The V call is TRBV9, the J call TRBJ1-4; TRBD1 matches at 7 bases. This CDR3 contains 16 residues. CDR1 and CDR2 (germline): SGDLS, YYNGEE. The ends lost 3 bases at V and 0 bases at J; junction bases unmatched: 5. The CDR3 DNA reads TGTGCCAGCAGCGCCCGGGGACAGACAACTAATGAAAAACTGTTTTTT. Amino acids: CASSARGQTTNEKLFF.

This sequence joins TRBV7-8 and TRBJ2-3; TRBD1 is a possible D gene (5 bases). The V gene's germline CDR1 is SGHVS and CDR2 FQNEAQ. The V end lost 1 base, the J end lost 5 bases, and 13 bases lay between the germline ends. This CDR3 is 15 amino acids long. CDR3 loop: CASSLEGLRIDTQYF. The CDR3 nucleotides read TGTGCCAGCAGCTTAGAGGGGCTGCGAATAGATACGCAGTATTTT.

V and J are TRBV6-5 and TRBJ2-7; no firm D call. Between the trimmed V and J ends, which lost 2 bases and 5 bases, there was a span of 7 bases. Germline values: CDR1 MNHEY, CDR2 SVGAGI. The CDR3 is 12 amino acids. In DNA, the CDR3 is TGTGCCAGCAGTTACGACGAGGACGAGCAGTACTTC. Amino acid sequence: CASSYDEDEQYF.